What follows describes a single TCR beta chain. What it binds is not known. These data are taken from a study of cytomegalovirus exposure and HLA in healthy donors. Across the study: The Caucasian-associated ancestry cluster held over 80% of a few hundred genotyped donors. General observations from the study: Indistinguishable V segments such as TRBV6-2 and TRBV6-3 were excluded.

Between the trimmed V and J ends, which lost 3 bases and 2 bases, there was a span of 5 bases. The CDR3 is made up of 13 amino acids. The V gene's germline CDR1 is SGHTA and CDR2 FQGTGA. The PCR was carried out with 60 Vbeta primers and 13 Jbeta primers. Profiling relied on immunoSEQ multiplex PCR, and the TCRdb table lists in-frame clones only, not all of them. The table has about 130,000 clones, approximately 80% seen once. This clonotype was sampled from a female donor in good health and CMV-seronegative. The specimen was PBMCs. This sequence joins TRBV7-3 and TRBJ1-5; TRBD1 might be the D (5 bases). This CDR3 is CASSLTGNQPQHF. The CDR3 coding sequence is TGTGCCAGCAGCTTGACAGGCAATCAGCCCCAGCATTTT.